These 8 T cell receptor beta chains were all obtained from the same sample, sequenced in a study of PD-1 blockade in classical Hodgkin lymphoma. Time point noted: cycle 4 day 1 (C4D1), after 5 to 7 weeks of nivolumab. Following autologous stem cell transplantation, relapse occurred in every patient, and exposure to brentuximab vedotin varied. Magnetic depletion of non-target cells from thawed PBMCs yielded purified CD8+ T cells. The assay was immunoSEQ multiplex PCR, and TCRdb's table has in-frame clones only and misses some. This sample carries some 15,000 clones, 89% of them seen once, and the ten largest clones take under 20%. Here the sequenced sample was CD8+ T cells from blood, taken before the fourth cycle of nivolumab. Receptors originate from a human donor with classical Hodgkin lymphoma.

The chain couples TRBV7-2 to TRBJ1-6; 7 nucleotides agree with TRBD1. Germline lookup yields CDR1 SGHTA and CDR2 FQGNSA. The CDR3 contains 16 residues. Trimming removed 4 bases from V and 9 bases from J; junction bases left unmatched: 12. The CDR3 sequence is CASSSGTVSLVSPLHF. In nucleotides, the CDR3 is TGTGCCAGCAGCTCCGGGACAGTAAGCCTTGTTTCACCCCTCCACTTT.

V is TRBV6-5 and J is TRBJ2-1, with D uncertain. Germline V gives CDR1 MNHEY, CDR2 SVGAGI. V shed 6 bases and J shed 3 bases, with 3 bases lying between them. There are 11 residues in the CDR3. The CDR3 region is CASSLYNEQFF. The CDR3 DNA follows: TGTGCCAGCAGCCTCTACAATGAGCAGTTCTTC.

The chain carries TRBV5-1 and TRBJ2-7; unclear D gene. The germline V and J ends were trimmed by 2 bases and 3 bases, with 9 bases remaining between them. The CDR3 contains 13 residues. Germline lookup yields CDR1 SGHRS and CDR2 YFSETQ. CDR3 DNA sequence: TGCGCCAGCAGCTTCAGTAATTACTACGAGCAGTACTTC. Its translation: CASSFSNYYEQYF.

This rearrangement joins TRBV15 to TRBJ2-7; D is undetermined. This CDR3 region has 14 residues. Germline CDR1 and CDR2: LNHNV and YYDKDF (reference sequence). V was shortened by 5 bases and J by 2 bases, with 13 bases between the two germline ends. Written as DNA, the CDR3 is TGTGCCACCAGCCGTGGGGTTGGTACCTACGAGCAGTACTTC. This encodes CATSRGVGTYEQYF.

This chain's CDR3 is CASGPGTGAKNIQYF. In DNA form, the CDR3 reads TGTGCCAGTGGGCCGGGGACAGGGGCCAAAAACATTCAGTACTTC. V gene TRBV19 combines with J gene TRBJ2-4; 9 nucleotides align to TRBD1. This CDR3 is built from 15 residues. V lost 8 bases, J lost 1 base, and 6 bases stayed unmatched. CDR1 and CDR2 (germline): LNHDA, SQIVND (reference sequence).

The rearrangement uses TRBV11-2 and TRBJ1-1; 7 bases are shared with TRBD1. Per the germline V gene, CDR1 is SGHAT and CDR2 is FQNNGV. V dropped 5 bases and J dropped 8; count of bases not matched to a gene: 5. This CDR3 has 12 amino acids. The chain's CDR3 is CASSQQGLEAFF. Written as DNA, the CDR3 is TGTGCCAGCAGCCAACAGGGGTTAGAAGCTTTCTTT. Combining the CDR3 with reference TRBV11-2 and TRBJ1-1 gives the whole variable domain EAGVAQSPRYKIIEKRQSVAFWCNPISGHATLYWYQQILGQGPKLLIQFQNNGVVDDSQLPKDRFSAERLKGVDSTLKIQPAKLEDSAVYLCASSQQGLEAFFGQGTRLTVV.

The chain recombines TRBV2 with TRBJ2-1; 10 positions agree with TRBD2. The CDR3 extends over 15 amino acids. In germline, CDR1 is SNHLY, CDR2 FYNNEI. The V and J ends lost 6 bases and 7 bases, in that order; junction bases with no gene match: 9. In DNA form, the CDR3 reads TGTGCCAGCAGCGACGATAGCGGGGGGATAAATGAGCAGTTCTTC. Protein: CASSDDSGGINEQFF.

This chain joins TRBV7-3 and TRBJ2-7, with 12 bases that match TRBD1. The CDR3 is made up of 15 amino acids. Germline trimming cut 5 bases from V and 4 bases from J; bases unmatched to any gene: 6. CDR1 is SGHTA, CDR2 FQGTGA, per germline. The CDR3 coding sequence is TGTGCCAGCAGCCAGGGGACAGGGGGCTTGTACGAGCAGTACTTC. It codes for CASSQGTGGLYEQYF.